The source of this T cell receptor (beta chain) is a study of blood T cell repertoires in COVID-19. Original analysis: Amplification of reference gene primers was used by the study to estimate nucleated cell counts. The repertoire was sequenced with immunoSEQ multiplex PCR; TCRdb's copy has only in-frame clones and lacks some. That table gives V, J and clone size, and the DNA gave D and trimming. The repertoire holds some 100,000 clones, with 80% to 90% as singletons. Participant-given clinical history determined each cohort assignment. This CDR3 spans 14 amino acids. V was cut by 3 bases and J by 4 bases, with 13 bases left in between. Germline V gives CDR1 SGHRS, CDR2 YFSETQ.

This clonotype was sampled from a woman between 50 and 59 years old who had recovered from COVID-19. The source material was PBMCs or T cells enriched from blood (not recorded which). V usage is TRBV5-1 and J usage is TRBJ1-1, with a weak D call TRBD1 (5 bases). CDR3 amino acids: CASSSTGAITEAFF. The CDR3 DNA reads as TGCGCCAGCAGCTCAACAGGAGCGATCACTGAAGCTTTCTTT.